This TCR beta chain was sequenced in a study of somatic mutations in cytotoxic T cells in rheumatoid arthritis. Overall study context: Purity of nearly 100% was reached when some V beta antibody-stained T-cell populations were flow-sorted, including V beta1+ cells sequenced for TCRB.

The data were produced by immunoSEQ multiplex PCR, yet TCRdb's version contains in-frame clones alone and is incomplete. The table has roughly 18,000 clones, approximately 80% seen once. The CDR3 length is 21 residues. As for this clone: Its specificity is unknown.

Study findings and constraints: A rise in CD8+ clonality with age was seen in rheumatoid arthritis patients but not in healthy controls.

The clonotype comes from a man aged 18 to 29 with rheumatoid arthritis. The sequencing sample was made of CD8+ T cells sorted from blood. The chain carries TRBV12-2 and TRBJ2-7; no check of the table's D call, TRBD1, against the DNA was made. TRBV12-2 is tagged as a pseudogene. The CDR3 spells CASRLVPTGTVSRGLSYEQYF. In DNA, the CDR3 is TGTGCAAGTCGCTTAGTACCGACAGGGACGGTTTCCCGCGGCCTTTCTTACGAGCAGTACTTC.